The rows below give T cell receptor beta chains drawn from one sample of a study of cytomegalovirus exposure and HLA in healthy donors. Generated by immunoSEQ multiplex PCR, the TCRdb table keeps only in-frame clones and is missing some. Of approximately 130,000 clones listed, over 65% are singletons. Sequencing used PBMCs. These receptors were obtained from a female donor in good health and CMV-seropositive. CDR3s include the opening cysteine and the closing phenylalanine or tryptophan. Fields, in order: V gene, CDR3 length, clone size, J gene, D gene, CDR3 protein, CDR3 DNA. The D gene is left open where the match is weak. Clone size is not always given. Where it is, it says once, few, many or a class for expanded clones.

V: TRBV29-1; length: 11; size: -; J: TRBJ2-1; D: TRBD2; CDR3: CSAAGDNEQFF; DNA: TGCAGCGCGGCGGGGGATAATGAGCAGTTCTTC
V: TRBV6-5; length: 11; size: -; J: TRBJ1-1; D: -; CDR3: CASSYLSEAFF; DNA: TGTGCCAGCAGTTACTTATCTGAAGCTTTCTTT
V: TRBV2; length: 17; size: -; J: TRBJ2-1; D: TRBD2; CDR3: CASSTPKARGGFNEQFF; DNA: TGTGCCAGCAGTACGCCGAAAGCTCGGGGGGGATTCAATGAGCAGTTCTTC
V: TRBV11-2; length: 15; size: -; J: TRBJ2-1; D: -; CDR3: CASSPGAGTYNEQFF; DNA: TGTGCCAGCAGCCCAGGGGCAGGGACCTACAATGAGCAGTTCTTC
V: TRBV4-2; length: 15; size: -; J: TRBJ1-1; D: TRBD1; CDR3: CASSQADRTNTEAFF; DNA: TGTGCCAGCAGCCAAGCGGACAGGACGAACACTGAAGCTTTCTTT
V: TRBV4-2; length: 16; size: -; J: TRBJ2-3; D: TRBD2; CDR3: CASSQDFTGGADTQYF; DNA: TGTGCCAGCAGCCAAGATTTCACGGGAGGGGCAGATACGCAGTATTTT
V: TRBV10-2; length: 14; size: -; J: TRBJ2-7; D: -; CDR3: CASSEIQGPYEQYF; DNA: TGCGCCAGCAGTGAGATCCAGGGGCCCTACGAGCAGTACTTC
V: TRBV4-1; length: 16; size: -; J: TRBJ2-7; D: TRBD2; CDR3: CASSQPLAGGRYEQYF; DNA: TGCGCCAGCAGCCAACCTCTAGCGGGGGGGCGCTACGAGCAGTACTTC
V: TRBV18; length: 14; size: -; J: TRBJ2-7; D: TRBD2; CDR3: CASSPASGDDEQYF; DNA: TGTGCCAGCTCCCCCGCCAGCGGGGACGACGAGCAGTACTTC
V: TRBV4-1; length: 15; size: -; J: TRBJ2-7; D: TRBD2; CDR3: CASSLTSGRVYEQYF; DNA: TGCGCCAGCAGCCTGACTAGCGGGAGGGTTTACGAGCAGTACTTC
V: TRBV5-4; length: 15; size: -; J: TRBJ1-6; D: -; CDR3: CASSFRGSLNSPLHF; DNA: TGTGCCAGCAGCTTTCGCGGCAGCCTTAATTCACCCCTCCACTTT
V: TRBV15; length: 16; size: few; J: TRBJ2-1; D: TRBD1; CDR3: CATSRSVQGRYNEQFF; DNA: TGTGCCACCAGCAGATCCGTACAGGGGCGATACAATGAGCAGTTCTTC